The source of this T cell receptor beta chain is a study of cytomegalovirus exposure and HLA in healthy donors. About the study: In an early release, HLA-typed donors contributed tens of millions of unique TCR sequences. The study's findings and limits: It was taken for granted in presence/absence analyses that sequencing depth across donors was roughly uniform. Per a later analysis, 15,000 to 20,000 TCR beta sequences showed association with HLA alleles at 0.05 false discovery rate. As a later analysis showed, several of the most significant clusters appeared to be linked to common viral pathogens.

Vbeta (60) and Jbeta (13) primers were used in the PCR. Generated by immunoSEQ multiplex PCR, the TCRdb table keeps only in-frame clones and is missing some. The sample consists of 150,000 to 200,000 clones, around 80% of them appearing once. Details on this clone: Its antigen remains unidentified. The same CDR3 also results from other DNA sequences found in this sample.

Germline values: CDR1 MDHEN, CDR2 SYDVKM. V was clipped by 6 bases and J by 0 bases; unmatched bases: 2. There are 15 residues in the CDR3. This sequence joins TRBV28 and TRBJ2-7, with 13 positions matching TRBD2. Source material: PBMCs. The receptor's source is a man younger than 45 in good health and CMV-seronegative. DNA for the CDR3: TGTGCCAGCAGACTAGCGGGAGGGAGCTCCTACGAGCAGTACTTC. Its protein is CASRLAGGSSYEQYF.